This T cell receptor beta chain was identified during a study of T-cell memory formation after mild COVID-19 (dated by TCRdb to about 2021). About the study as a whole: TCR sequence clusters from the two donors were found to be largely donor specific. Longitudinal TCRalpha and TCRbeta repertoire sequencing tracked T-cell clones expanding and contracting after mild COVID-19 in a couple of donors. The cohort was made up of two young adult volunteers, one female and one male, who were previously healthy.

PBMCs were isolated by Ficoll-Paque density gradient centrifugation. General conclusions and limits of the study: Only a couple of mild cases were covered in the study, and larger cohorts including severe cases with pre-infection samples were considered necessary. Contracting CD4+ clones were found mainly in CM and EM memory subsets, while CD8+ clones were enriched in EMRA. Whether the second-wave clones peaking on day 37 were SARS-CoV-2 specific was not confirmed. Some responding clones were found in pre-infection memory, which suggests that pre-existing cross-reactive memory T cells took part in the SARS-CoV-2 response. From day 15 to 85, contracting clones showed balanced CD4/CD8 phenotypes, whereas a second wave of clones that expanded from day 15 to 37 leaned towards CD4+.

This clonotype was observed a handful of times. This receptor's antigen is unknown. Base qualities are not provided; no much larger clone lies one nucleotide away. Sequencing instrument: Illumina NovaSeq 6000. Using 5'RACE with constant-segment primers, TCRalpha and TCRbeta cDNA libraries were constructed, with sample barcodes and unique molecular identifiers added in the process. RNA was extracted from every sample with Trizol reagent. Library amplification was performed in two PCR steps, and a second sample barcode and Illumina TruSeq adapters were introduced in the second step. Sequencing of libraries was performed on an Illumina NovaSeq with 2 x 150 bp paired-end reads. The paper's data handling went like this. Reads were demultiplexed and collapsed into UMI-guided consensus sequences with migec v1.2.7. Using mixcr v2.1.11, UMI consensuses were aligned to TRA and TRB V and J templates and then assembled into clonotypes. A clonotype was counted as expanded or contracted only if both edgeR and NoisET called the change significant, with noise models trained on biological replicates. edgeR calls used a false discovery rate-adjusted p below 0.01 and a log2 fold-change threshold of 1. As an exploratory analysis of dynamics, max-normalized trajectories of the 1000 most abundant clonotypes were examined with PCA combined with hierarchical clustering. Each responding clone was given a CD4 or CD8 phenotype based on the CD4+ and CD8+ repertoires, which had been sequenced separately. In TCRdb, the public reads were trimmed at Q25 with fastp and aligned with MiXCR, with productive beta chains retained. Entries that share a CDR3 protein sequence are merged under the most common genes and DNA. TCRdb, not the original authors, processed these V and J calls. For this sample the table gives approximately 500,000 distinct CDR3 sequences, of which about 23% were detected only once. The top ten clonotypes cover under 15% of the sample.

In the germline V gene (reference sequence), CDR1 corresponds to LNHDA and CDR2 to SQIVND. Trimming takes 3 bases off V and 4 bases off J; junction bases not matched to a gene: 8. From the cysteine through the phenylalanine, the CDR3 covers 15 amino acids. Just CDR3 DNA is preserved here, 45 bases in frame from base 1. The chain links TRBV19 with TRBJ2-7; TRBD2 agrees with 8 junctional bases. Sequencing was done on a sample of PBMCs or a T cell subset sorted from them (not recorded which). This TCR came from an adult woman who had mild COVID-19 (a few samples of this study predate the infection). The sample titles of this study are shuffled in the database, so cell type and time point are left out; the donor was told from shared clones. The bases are TGTGCCAGTAGTATTACCGGGACTAGTGAGTACGAGCAGTACTTC. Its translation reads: CASSITGTSEYEQYF.